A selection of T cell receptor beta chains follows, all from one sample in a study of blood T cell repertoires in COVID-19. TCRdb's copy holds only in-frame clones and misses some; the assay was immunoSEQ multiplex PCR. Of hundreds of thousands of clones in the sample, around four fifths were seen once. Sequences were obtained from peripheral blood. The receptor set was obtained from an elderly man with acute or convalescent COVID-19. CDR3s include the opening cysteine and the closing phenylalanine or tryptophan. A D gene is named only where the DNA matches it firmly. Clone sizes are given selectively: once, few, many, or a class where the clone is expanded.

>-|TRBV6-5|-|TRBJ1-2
CASSYSQGGYGYTF
TGTGCCAGCAGTTACTCGCAGGGTGGCTATGGCTACACCTTC
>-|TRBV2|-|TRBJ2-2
CASMSSLGGELFF
TGTGCCAGCATGAGTAGCCTCGGCGGGGAGCTGTTTTTT
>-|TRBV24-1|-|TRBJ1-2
CATSDGSDKYYGYTF
TGTGCCACCAGTGATGGTTCTGACAAGTACTATGGCTACACCTTC
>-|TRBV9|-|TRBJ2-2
CASSVAGDTGELFF
TGTGCCAGCAGCGTAGCGGGAGACACCGGGGAGCTGTTTTTT
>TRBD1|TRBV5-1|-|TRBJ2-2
CASSLGQTGGRSGELFF
TGCGCCAGCAGCTTGGGGCAGACAGGGGGCAGGAGCGGGGAGCTGTTTTTT
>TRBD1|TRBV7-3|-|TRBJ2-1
CASSLSGQGAIRSYNEQFF
TGTGCCAGCAGCTTATCAGGACAGGGGGCGATCCGCTCCTACAATGAGCAGTTCTTC
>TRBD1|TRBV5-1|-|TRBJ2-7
CASSSAPDRGTYEQYF
TGCGCCAGCAGCTCGGCGCCTGACAGGGGGACCTACGAGCAGTACTTC
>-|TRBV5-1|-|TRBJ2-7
CASSFEGQNEQYF
TGCGCCAGCAGCTTCGAGGGCCAAAACGAGCAGTACTTC
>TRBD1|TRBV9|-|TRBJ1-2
CASSVYGTDNYGYTF
TGTGCCAGCAGCGTATACGGGACAGACAACTATGGCTACACCTTC
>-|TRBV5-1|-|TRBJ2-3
CASSLGGTLVADTQYF
TGCGCCAGCAGCTTGGGAGGGACACTAGTGGCAGATACGCAGTATTTT
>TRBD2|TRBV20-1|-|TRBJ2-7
CSASSGRVREQYF
TGCAGTGCTAGTAGCGGGAGGGTGCGCGAGCAGTACTTC
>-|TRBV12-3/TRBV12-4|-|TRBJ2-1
CASSSPNYNEQFF
TGTGCCAGCAGCTCGCCTAACTACAATGAGCAGTTCTTC
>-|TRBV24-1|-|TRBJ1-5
CATSDSTGPGSNQPQHF
TGTGCCACCAGTGATTCGACAGGACCCGGTAGCAATCAGCCCCAGCATTTT
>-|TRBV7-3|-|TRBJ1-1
CASSEIGKGQKNTEAFF
TGTGCCAGCAGCGAGATAGGCAAAGGACAGAAGAACACTGAAGCTTTCTTT
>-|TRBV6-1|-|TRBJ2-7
CASSETGHIILAYEQYF
TGTGCCAGCAGTGAAACGGGACACATCATTCTGGCCTACGAGCAGTACTTC
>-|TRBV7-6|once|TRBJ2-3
CASRTGKTDTQYF
TGTGCCAGCAGAACAGGAAAAACAGATACGCAGTATTTT
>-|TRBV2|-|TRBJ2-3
CASSSIDTQYF
TGTGCCAGCAGTTCCATAGATACGCAGTATTTT
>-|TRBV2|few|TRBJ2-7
CASRPGGVTYEQYF
TGTGCCAGCAGGCCCGGTGGAGTCACCTACGAGCAGTACTTC
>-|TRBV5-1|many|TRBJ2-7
CASSVETGPYEQYF
TGCGCCAGCAGCGTCGAGACAGGTCCCTACGAGCAGTACTTC
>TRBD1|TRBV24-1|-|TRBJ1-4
CATPADVRDSSEKLFF
TGTGCCACCCCTGCAGACGTCAGGGACAGCTCTGAAAAACTGTTTTTT
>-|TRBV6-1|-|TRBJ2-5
CASSEALQAGQETQYF
TGTGCCAGCAGTGAAGCGCTTCAGGCTGGCCAAGAGACCCAGTACTTC
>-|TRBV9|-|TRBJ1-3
CASSVAPGAGNTIYF
TGTGCCAGCAGCGTAGCGCCAGGGGCTGGAAACACCATATATTTT
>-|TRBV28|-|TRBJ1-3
CASSQPDADTIYF
TGTGCCAGCAGCCAACCCGACGCGGACACCATATATTTT
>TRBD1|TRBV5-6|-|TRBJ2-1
CASSIPGQGNEQFF
TGTGCCAGCAGCATACCGGGACAGGGAAATGAGCAGTTCTTC
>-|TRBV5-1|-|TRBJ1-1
CASRPRAGATDTEAFF
TGCGCCAGCAGGCCGCGTGCGGGGGCAACGGACACTGAAGCTTTCTTT
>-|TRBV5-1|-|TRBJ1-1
CASSLERDEAFF
TGCGCCAGCAGCTTGGAACGAGATGAAGCTTTCTTT
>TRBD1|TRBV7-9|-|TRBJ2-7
CASSLGTAGYEQYF
TGTGCCAGCAGCTTGGGGACAGCCGGGTACGAGCAGTACTTC
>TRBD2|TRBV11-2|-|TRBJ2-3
CASSISGRGTDTQYF
TGTGCCAGCAGCATTAGCGGGAGAGGAACAGATACGCAGTATTTT
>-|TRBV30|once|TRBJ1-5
CAWSVQGLLLINQPQHF
TGTGCCTGGAGTGTGCAGGGTTTACTATTAATCAATCAGCCCCAGCATTTT
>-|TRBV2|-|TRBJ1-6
CASSTGLHNNSPLHF
TGTGCCAGCAGCACGGGACTACACAATAATTCACCCCTCCACTTT
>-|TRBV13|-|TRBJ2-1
CASRSRNEQFF
TGTGCCAGCAGATCACGGAATGAGCAGTTCTTC
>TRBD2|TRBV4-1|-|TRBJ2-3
CASSQGRGQLAGGFGDTQYF
TGCGCCAGCAGCCAGGGAAGGGGGCAACTAGCGGGAGGCTTTGGGGATACGCAGTATTTT
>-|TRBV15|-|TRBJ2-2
CATRGSGTGELFF
TGTGCCACCCGGGGGAGTGGGACCGGGGAGCTGTTTTTT